This TCR beta chain was obtained from a study of blood T cell repertoires in COVID-19. The method was immunoSEQ multiplex PCR; TCRdb's version includes in-frame clones alone and lacks a portion of them. The data hold 150,000 to 200,000 clones, with under 90% observed a single time. Sequencing was performed on peripheral blood. This TCR derives from a woman at least 80 years old with acute or convalescent COVID-19.

As DNA, the CDR3 is TGTGCCAGCAGGGATCGGGTGGTAAACACCATATATTTT. Amino acid sequence: CASRDRVVNTIYF. The genes are TRBV3-1 (or the pseudogene TRBV3-2) and TRBJ1-3; D gene uncertain. The ends were cut back, 6 bases at V and 6 bases at J, with 12 bases in the middle. Germline lookup yields CDR1 LGHDT and CDR2 YNNKEL (reference sequence). The CDR3 sequence is 13 residues long.